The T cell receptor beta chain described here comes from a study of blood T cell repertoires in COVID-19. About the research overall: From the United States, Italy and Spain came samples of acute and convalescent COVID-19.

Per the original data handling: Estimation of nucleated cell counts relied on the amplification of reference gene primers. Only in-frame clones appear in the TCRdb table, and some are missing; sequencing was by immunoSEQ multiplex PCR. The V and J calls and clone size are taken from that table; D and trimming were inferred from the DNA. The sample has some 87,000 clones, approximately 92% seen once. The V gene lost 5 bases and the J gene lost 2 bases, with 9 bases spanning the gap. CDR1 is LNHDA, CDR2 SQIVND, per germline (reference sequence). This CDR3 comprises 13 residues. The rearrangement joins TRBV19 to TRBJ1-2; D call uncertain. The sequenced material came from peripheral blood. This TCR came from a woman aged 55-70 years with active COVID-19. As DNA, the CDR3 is TGTGCCAGTAGTCCGGGCGGGAACTATGGCTACACCTTC. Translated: CASSPGGNYGYTF.